Here is one T cell receptor beta chain with its context. The data were taken from a study of OX40 agonist ivuxolimab in advanced cancers. Study-level background: Every 2 weeks, patients got intravenous ivuxolimab at one of six dose levels (0.01-10 mg/kg).

Libraries were prepared by immunoSEQ multiplex PCR; TCRdb keeps only in-frame clonotypes and omits some of them. The sample holds 65,000 or so clones, 75% to 90% seen once. This CDR3 has 14 amino acids. Germline V lookup: CDR1 SGHDT, CDR2 YYEEEE. The germline V and J ends were trimmed by 4 bases and 5 bases, with 14 bases remaining between them. The sequencing used CD4+ or CD8+ T cells sorted from blood, collected in a trial of the OX40 agonist ivuxolimab. The sequence derives from an adult with an advanced solid tumor such as melanoma, head and neck, liver or kidney cancer. This chain links TRBV5-6 with TRBJ2-3, with a tentative D call TRBD2 (5 bases). The CDR3 coding sequence is TGTGCCAGCAGCGATACTAGTCCCGGAGATACGCAGTATTTT. The encoded protein is CASSDTSPGDTQYF.